A selection of T cell receptor beta chains follows, all from one sample in a study of human T cells and chemical hapten exposure. TCRdb re-called the RACE reads with MiXCR, one entry per CDR3 protein. Counted here are 84,000 or so distinct CDR3 sequences, 6.5% to 10% occurring once; the ten biggest clones make up about 2.5%. The sequenced sample was whole blood, obtained in connection with sensitization to the hapten diphenylcyclopropenone (DPC). These receptors were taken from a man aged 40-55 years with alopecia areata. Some clones in this sample may be carry-over from other donors' samples. CDR3s include the opening cysteine and the closing phenylalanine or tryptophan. D genes are given only for firm matches. Size is omitted from some rows. Given values are once, few, many or a class for expanded clones.

clone size	J gene	V gene	D gene	CDR3 protein	CDR3 DNA
NA	TRBJ2-5	TRBV5-4	NA	CASSLGGGGEETQYF	TGTGCCAGCAGCTTGGGCGGCGGAGGGGAAGAGACCCAGTACTTC
many	TRBJ2-1	TRBV7-2	TRBD2	CASRRALAANNEQFF	TGTGCCAGCAGACGCGCTCTAGCGGCAAACAATGAGCAGTTCTTC
many	TRBJ1-2	TRBV6-1	TRBD1	CASSEGQGAVRF	TGTGCCAGCAGTGAAGGACAGGGGGCGGTTCGCTTC
many	TRBJ1-5	TRBV6-5	TRBD1	CASSMGQNYNQPQHF	TGTGCCAGCAGCATGGGACAGAACTATAATCAGCCCCAGCATTTT
many	TRBJ1-1	TRBV28	NA	CASKENTEAFF	TGTGCCAGCAAAGAGAACACTGAAGCTTTCTTT
many	TRBJ1-4	TRBV4-1	NA	CASSQVRDEWGEKLFF	TGCGCCAGCAGCCAAGTAAGGGACGAATGGGGTGAAAAACTGTTTTTT
NA	TRBJ2-2	TRBV7-2	NA	CASSFGRLGAGELFF	TGTGCCAGCAGCTTCGGCAGACTTGGGGCCGGGGAGCTGTTTTTT
many	TRBJ1-5	TRBV6-6	NA	CASSYSGGFNQPQHF	TGTGCCAGCAGTTACTCGGGGGGATTCAATCAGCCCCAGCATTTT
NA	TRBJ2-3	TRBV3-1	NA	CASSQDSAGRGTDTQYF	TGTGCCAGCAGCCAAGATTCCGCAGGAAGGGGCACAGATACGCAGTATTTT
many	TRBJ2-1	TRBV16	TRBD2	CASSQSTSVGEQFF	TGTGCCAGCAGCCAATCAACTAGCGTAGGGGAGCAGTTCTTC
many	TRBJ1-2	TRBV7-9	TRBD1	CASSSRQGGVLFPGYTF	TGTGCCAGCAGCTCCAGACAGGGGGGTGTGTTATTTCCTGGCTACACCTTC
few	TRBJ1-5	TRBV2	NA	CASSDSGARNQPQHF	TGTGCCAGCAGTGATTCAGGGGCTAGGAATCAGCCCCAGCATTTT
NA	TRBJ1-2	TRBV19	NA	CASSIAGTGGYGYTF	TGTGCCAGTAGTATAGCGGGGACCGGTGGTTATGGCTACACCTTC
few	TRBJ2-1	TRBV7-9	NA	CASSFETGRVNEQFF	TGTGCCAGCAGCTTTGAAACAGGGCGGGTCAATGAGCAGTTCTTC
few	TRBJ2-5	TRBV10-3	NA	CAISESDLAQETQYF	TGTGCCATCAGTGAGAGTGACTTGGCCCAAGAGACCCAGTACTTC
few	TRBJ2-2	TRBV6-2/TRBV6-3	TRBD2	CASSYSSGRIGLAGGTGELFF	TGTGCCAGCAGTTACTCGTCAGGGAGAATTGGACTAGCGGGAGGCACCGGGGAGCTGTTTTTT
NA	TRBJ2-5	TRBV10-3	NA	CAIQGDQTQYF	TGTGCCATTCAGGGAGACCAGACCCAGTACTTC
NA	TRBJ2-1	TRBV7-8	TRBD2	CASSLMGVTSGRRDEQFF	TGTGCCAGCAGCTTAATGGGCGTGACTAGCGGGAGAAGGGATGAGCAGTTCTTC
NA	TRBJ1-4	TRBV7-2	NA	CASSLGGYIEKLFF	TGTGCCAGCAGCTTAGGGGGTTACATTGAAAAACTGTTTTTT
many	TRBJ1-3	TRBV7-6	NA	CASSLGQGTVGNTIYF	TGTGCCAGCAGCTTAGGGCAGGGTACGGTTGGAAACACCATATATTTT
many	TRBJ1-2	TRBV13	NA	CASSLGRNGYTF	TGTGCCAGCAGCTTGGGCAGAAACGGCTACACCTTC
NA	TRBJ2-1	TRBV3-1	TRBD2	CASSLGTSEWNEQFF	TGTGCCAGCAGCCTCGGGACTAGCGAGTGGAATGAGCAGTTCTTC
few	TRBJ2-1	TRBV6-2/TRBV6-3	TRBD2	CASSSPTSGGEYNEQFF	TGTGCCAGCAGTTCACCGACTAGCGGGGGTGAATACAATGAGCAGTTCTTC
many	TRBJ1-5	TRBV7-8	NA	CASRAGGNSNQPQHF	TGTGCCAGCAGGGCCGGGGGAAATAGCAATCAGCCCCAGCATTTT
many	TRBJ1-4	TRBV6-6	TRBD1	CASSSRGQANEKLFF	TGTGCCAGCAGTTCACGTGGACAGGCTAATGAAAAACTGTTTTTT
few	TRBJ2-2	TRBV27	NA	CASSFFRGGTGELFF	TGTGCCAGCAGTTTCTTCCGGGGTGGCACCGGGGAGCTGTTTTTT
many	TRBJ2-5	TRBV2	NA	CASSEGAPQGNSQYF	TGTGCCAGCAGTGAGGGGGCCCCCCAGGGTAATTCCCAGTACTTC
NA	TRBJ2-5	TRBV20-1	TRBD2	CSATLTSAQETQYF	TGCAGTGCTACCCTAACTAGCGCCCAAGAGACCCAGTACTTC
few	TRBJ2-5	TRBV20-1	NA	CSAPTLETQYF	TGCAGTGCTCCCACACTGGAGACCCAGTACTTC
few	TRBJ1-6	TRBV25-1	NA	CASSEFSSPLHF	TGTGCCAGCAGTGAATTTTCTTCACCCCTCCACTTT
few	TRBJ2-4	TRBV6-5	TRBD2	CASSWTSGGEGIQYF	TGTGCCAGCAGTTGGACTAGCGGGGGGGAGGGCATTCAGTACTTC
NA	TRBJ2-3	TRBV28	TRBD2	CASSSFQGREVSTDTQYF	TGTGCCAGCTCCTCTTTCCAAGGACGGGAGGTCAGCACAGATACGCAGTATTTT
many	TRBJ1-1	TRBV11-3	TRBD1	CASSLMQGANTEAFF	TGTGCCAGCAGCTTAATGCAGGGGGCAAACACTGAAGCTTTCTTT
few	TRBJ2-3	TRBV5-1	TRBD1	CASSQTGQGRPDTQYF	TGCGCCAGCAGCCAGACAGGACAGGGGAGGCCAGATACGCAGTATTTT
many	TRBJ2-1	TRBV20-1	TRBD2	CSAVTSGKDEQFF	TGCAGTGCTGTGACTAGCGGGAAGGATGAGCAGTTCTTC
NA	TRBJ2-5	TRBV5-1	TRBD1	CASSLQGVGETQYF	TGCGCCAGCAGCTTGCAGGGGGTCGGAGAGACCCAGTACTTC
few	TRBJ2-1	TRBV19	NA	CASSPSGYYNEQFF	TGTGCCAGTAGTCCTTCGGGGTACTACAATGAGCAGTTCTTC
NA	TRBJ2-1	TRBV18	NA	CASSPSTSSYNEQFF	TGTGCCAGCTCACCTAGCACCAGCTCCTACAATGAGCAGTTCTTC
few	TRBJ2-3	TRBV19	NA	CASGVRVTDTQYF	TGTGCCAGTGGGGTACGTGTGACAGATACGCAGTATTTT
NA	TRBJ2-3	TRBV7-2	NA	CASRRWLSTDTQYF	TGTGCCAGCAGACGGTGGCTAAGCACAGATACGCAGTATTTT
NA	TRBJ1-2	TRBV7-2	NA	CASSPDGGGYGYTF	TGTGCCAGCAGCCCCGACGGGGGGGGCTATGGCTACACCTTC
NA	TRBJ2-3	TRBV7-2	NA	CASSSITADTQYF	TGTGCCAGCAGCTCAATAACCGCAGATACGCAGTATTTT
many	TRBJ1-2	TRBV7-2	NA	CASSLTGQNYGYTF	TGTGCCAGCAGCCTTACCGGACAGAACTATGGCTACACCTTC
many	TRBJ2-4	TRBV7-2	TRBD1	CASTPDRGAKNIQYF	TGTGCCAGCACCCCAGACAGGGGGGCCAAAAACATTCAGTACTTC
NA	TRBJ2-5	TRBV5-4	TRBD2	CASSLAGGAETQYF	TGTGCCAGCAGCTTAGCGGGAGGGGCAGAGACCCAGTACTTC
many	TRBJ1-2	TRBV28	TRBD1	CASRPTGTNYGYTF	TGTGCCAGCAGGCCGACAGGGACAAACTATGGCTACACCTTC
few	TRBJ2-1	TRBV11-1	NA	CASSILAEQFF	TGTGCCAGCAGCATCCTAGCGGAGCAGTTCTTC
once	TRBJ1-1	TRBV29-1	TRBD1	CSAVGTGNTEAFF	TGCAGCGCCGTCGGGACAGGAAACACTGAAGCTTTCTTT